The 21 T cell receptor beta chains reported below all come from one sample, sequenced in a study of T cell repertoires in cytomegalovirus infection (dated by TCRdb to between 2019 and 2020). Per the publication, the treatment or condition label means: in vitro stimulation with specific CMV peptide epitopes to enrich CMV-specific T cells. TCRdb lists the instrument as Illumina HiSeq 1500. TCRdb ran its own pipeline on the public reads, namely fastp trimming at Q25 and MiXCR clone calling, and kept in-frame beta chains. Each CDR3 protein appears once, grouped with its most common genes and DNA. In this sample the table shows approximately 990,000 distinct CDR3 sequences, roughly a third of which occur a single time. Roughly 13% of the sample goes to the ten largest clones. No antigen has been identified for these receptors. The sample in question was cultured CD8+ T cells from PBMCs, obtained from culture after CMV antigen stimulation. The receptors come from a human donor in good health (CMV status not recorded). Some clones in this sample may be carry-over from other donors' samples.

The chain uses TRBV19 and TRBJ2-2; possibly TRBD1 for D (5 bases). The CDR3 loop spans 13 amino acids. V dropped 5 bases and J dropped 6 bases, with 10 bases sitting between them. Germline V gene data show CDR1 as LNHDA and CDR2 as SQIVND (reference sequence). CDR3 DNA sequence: TGTGCCAGTAGTTCCGGACACCCCGGGGAGCTGTTTTTT. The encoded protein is CASSSGHPGELFF. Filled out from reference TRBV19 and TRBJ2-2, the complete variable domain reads DGGITQSPKYLFRKEGQNVTLSCEQNLNHDAMYWYRQDPGQGLRLIYYSQIVNDFQKGDIAEGYSVSREKKESFPLTVTSAQKNPTAFYLCASSSGHPGELFFGEGSRLTVL.

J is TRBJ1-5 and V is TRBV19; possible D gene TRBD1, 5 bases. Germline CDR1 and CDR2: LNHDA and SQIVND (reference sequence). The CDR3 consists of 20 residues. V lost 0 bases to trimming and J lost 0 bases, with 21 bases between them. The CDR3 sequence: CASSIDRRDSTSYSNQPQHF. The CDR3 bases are TGTGCCAGTAGTATAGACCGGCGAGACAGCACCTCTTATAGCAATCAGCCCCAGCATTTT.

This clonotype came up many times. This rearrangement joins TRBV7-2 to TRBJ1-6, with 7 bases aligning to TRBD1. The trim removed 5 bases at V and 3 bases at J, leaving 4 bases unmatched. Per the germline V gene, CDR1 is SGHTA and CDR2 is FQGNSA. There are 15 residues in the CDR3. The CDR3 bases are TGTGCCAGCAGCAAGGGACAGATCTATAATTCACCCCTCCACTTT. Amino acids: CASSKGQIYNSPLHF.

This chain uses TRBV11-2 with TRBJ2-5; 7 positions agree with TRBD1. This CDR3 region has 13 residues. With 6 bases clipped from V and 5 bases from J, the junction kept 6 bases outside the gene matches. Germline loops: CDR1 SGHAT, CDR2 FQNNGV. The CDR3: CASSRQGRETQYF. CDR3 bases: TGTGCCAGCAGTCGACAGGGACGGGAGACCCAGTACTTC. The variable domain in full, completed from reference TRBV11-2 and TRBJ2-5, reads EAGVAQSPRYKIIEKRQSVAFWCNPISGHATLYWYQQILGQGPKLLIQFQNNGVVDDSQLPKDRFSAERLKGVDSTLKIQPAKLEDSAVYLCASSRQGRETQYFGPGTRLLVL.

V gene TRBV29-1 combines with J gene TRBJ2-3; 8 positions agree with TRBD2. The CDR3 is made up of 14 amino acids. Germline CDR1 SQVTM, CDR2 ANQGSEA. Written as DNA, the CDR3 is TGCATAGTAAGCGGACTAGCTGAGACAGATACGCAGTATTTT. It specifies CIVSGLAETDTQYF.

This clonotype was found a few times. This CDR3 reads CASSRPKWSTEAFF. For the CDR3, the DNA is TGTGCCAGCAGCCGACCCAAGTGGAGCACTGAAGCTTTCTTT. This rearrangement joins TRBV7-9 to TRBJ1-1; D is unclear. The CDR3 loop spans 14 amino acids. The germline CDR1 and CDR2 sequences are SEHNR and FQNEAQ (reference sequence). Trimming left V 5 bases short and J 4 bases short, with 14 bases between.

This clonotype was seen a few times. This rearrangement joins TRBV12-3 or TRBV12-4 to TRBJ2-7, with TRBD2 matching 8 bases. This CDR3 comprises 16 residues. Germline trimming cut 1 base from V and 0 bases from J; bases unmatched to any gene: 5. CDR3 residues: CASSLVGGGPSYEQYF. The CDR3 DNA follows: TGTGCCAGCAGTTTAGTCGGCGGGGGGCCCTCCTACGAGCAGTACTTC.

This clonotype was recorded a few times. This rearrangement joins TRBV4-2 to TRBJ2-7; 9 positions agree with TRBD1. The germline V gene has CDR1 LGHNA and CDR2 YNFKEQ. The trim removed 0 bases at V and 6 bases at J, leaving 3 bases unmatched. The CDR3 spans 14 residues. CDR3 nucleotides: TGTGCCAGCAGCCAAGAGAGACAGGGGGGCGAGCAGTACTTC. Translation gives CASSQERQGGEQYF.

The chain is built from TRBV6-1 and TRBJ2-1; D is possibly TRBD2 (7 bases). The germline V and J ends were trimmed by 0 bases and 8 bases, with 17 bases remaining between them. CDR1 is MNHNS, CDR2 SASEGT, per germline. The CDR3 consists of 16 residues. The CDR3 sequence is CASSEAGGRGDYEQFF. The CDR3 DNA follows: TGTGCCAGCAGTGAAGCGGGGGGGCGCGGAGACTATGAGCAGTTCTTC.

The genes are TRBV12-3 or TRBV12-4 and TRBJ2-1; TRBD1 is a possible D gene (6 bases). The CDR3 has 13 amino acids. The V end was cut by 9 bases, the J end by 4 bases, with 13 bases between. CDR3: CASRQGIYNEQFF. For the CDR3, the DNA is TGTGCCAGTCGGCAGGGGATATACAATGAGCAGTTCTTC.

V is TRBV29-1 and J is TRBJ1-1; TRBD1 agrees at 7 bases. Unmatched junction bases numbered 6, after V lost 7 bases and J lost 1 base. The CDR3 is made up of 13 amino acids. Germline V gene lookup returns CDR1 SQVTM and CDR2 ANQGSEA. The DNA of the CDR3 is TGCAGCGCCACCGGGACAGCGAACACTGAAGCTTTCTTT. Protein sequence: CSATGTANTEAFF.

CDR3 DNA: TGCGCCAGCGGGACTAGCGGGGGGGGCAATGAGCAGTTCTTC. Translated, it gives CASGTSGGGNEQFF. V usage is TRBV10-2 and J usage is TRBJ2-1; 16 bases line up with TRBD2. The CDR3 runs 14 residues. Per germline, CDR1 WSHSY and CDR2 SAAADI. V trimming: 8 bases; J trimming: 6 bases; junction bases outside the gene matches: 1.

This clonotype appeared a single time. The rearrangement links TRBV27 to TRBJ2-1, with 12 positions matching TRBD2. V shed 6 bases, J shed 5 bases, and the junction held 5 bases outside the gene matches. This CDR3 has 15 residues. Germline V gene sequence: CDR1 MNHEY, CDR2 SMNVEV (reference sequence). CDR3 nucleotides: TGTGCCAGCAGCCAGACTAGCGGGGGTCACAATGAGCAGTTCTTC. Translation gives CASSQTSGGHNEQFF.

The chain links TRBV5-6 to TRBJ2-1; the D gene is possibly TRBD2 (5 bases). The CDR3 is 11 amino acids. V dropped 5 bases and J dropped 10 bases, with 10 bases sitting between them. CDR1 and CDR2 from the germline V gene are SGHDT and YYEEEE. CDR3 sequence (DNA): TGTGCCAGCAGGTGGGGAGACGAGCAGTTCTTC. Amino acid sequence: CASRWGDEQFF.

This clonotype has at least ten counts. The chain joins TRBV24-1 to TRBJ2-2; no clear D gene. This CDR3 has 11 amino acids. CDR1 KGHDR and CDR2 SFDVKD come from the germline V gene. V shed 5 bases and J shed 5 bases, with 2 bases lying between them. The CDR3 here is CATSVTGELFF. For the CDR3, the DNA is TGTGCCACCAGTGTTACCGGGGAGCTGTTTTTT.

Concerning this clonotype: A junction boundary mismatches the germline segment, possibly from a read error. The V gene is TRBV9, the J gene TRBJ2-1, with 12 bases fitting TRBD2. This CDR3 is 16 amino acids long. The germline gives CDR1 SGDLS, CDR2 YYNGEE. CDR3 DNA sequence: TGTGCCAGCAGCGTACCACTAGCGGGGGGACTCAATGAGCAGTTCTTT. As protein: CASSVPLAGGLNEQFF.

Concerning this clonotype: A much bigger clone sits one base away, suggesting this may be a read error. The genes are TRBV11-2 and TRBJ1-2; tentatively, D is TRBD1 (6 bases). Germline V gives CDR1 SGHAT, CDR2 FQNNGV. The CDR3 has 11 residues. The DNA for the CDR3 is TGTGCCAGCACCCAAGGGGGTGGCTGCACCTTC. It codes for CASTQGGGCTF.

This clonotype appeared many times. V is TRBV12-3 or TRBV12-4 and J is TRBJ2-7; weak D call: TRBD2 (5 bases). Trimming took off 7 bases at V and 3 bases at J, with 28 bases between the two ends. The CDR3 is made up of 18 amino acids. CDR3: CASTSSSLASRGNYEQYF. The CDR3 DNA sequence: TGTGCCAGCACCTCCAGCAGCCTCGCCTCCCGAGGGAACTACGAGCAGTACTTC.

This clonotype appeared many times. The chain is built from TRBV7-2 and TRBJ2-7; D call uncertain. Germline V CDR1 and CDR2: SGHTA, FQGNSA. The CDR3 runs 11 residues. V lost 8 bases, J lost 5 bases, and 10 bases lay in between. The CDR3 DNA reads TGTGCCAGCGGCCTTTTGAACGAGCAGTACTTC. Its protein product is CASGLLNEQYF.

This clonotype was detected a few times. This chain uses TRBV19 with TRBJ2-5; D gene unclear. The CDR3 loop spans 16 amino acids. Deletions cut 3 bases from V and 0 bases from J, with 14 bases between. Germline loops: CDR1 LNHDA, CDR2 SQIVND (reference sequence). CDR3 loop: CASSIGGSGYQETQYF. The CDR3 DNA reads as TGTGCCAGTAGTATTGGTGGCTCCGGGTACCAAGAGACCCAGTACTTC.

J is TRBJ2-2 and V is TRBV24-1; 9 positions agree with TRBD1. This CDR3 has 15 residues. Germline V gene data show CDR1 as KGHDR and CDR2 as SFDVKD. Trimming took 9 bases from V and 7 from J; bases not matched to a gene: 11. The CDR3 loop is CATSQQGAKGGELFF. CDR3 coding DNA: TGTGCCACCTCCCAACAGGGGGCTAAGGGCGGGGAGCTGTTTTTT.